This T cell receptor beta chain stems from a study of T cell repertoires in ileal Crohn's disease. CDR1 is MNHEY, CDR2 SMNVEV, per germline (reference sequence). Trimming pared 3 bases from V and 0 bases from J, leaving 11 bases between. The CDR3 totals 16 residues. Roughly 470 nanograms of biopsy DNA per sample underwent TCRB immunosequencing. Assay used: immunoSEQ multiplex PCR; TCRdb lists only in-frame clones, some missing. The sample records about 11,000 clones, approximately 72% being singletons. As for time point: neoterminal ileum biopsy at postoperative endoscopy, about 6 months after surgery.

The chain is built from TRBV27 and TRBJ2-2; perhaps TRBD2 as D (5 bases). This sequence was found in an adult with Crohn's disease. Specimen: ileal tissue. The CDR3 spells CASSFGGLANTGELFF. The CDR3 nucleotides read TGTGCCAGCAGTTTCGGAGGACTCGCGAACACCGGGGAGCTGTTTTTT.